Below, 18 T cell receptor beta chains from the same sample are listed, as sequenced in a study of cytomegalovirus exposure and HLA in healthy donors. With 60 Vbeta and 13 Jbeta primers, the PCR was carried out. The method was immunoSEQ multiplex PCR; TCRdb's version includes in-frame clones alone and lacks a portion of them. This table holds roughly 200,000 clones, roughly 72% found once. Sequencing was performed on PBMCs. The receptors were gathered from a man aged 30-40 years in good health and CMV-seronegative.

The chain uses TRBV7-3 and TRBJ2-1, with D unresolved. The CDR3 is 16 residues long. Trimming stripped 0 bases from V and 4 bases from J, with 13 bases between. CDR1 and CDR2 (germline): SGHTA, FQGTGA. CDR3 sequence: CASSLTPGGGYNEQFF. CDR3 coding DNA: TGTGCCAGCAGCTTAACCCCCGGTGGCGGATACAATGAGCAGTTCTTC.

The chain employs TRBV13 and TRBJ1-1; 9 bases are a match to TRBD1. Germline V lookup: CDR1 PRHDT, CDR2 FYEKMQ (reference sequence). This CDR3 region has 15 residues. V gave up 6 bases and J gave up 1 base; unmatched junction bases: 6. The chain's CDR3 is CASSSYRGRNTEAFF. The CDR3 bases are TGTGCCAGCAGTTCCTACAGGGGGCGGAACACTGAAGCTTTCTTT. The full variable domain, with the rest looked up from reference TRBV13 and TRBJ1-1, is AAGVIQSPRHLIKEKRETATLKCYPIPRHDTVYWYQQGPGQDPQFLISFYEKMQSDKGSIPDRFSAQQFSDYHSELNMSSLELGDSALYFCASSSYRGRNTEAFFGQGTRLTVV.

This clone has a handful of counts. The J gene is TRBJ1-2, the V gene TRBV10-3; D might be TRBD1 (5 bases). The CDR3 is made up of 13 amino acids. With 7 bases removed from V and 5 bases from J, the gap between germline ends came to 14 bases. Germline V lookup: CDR1 ENHRY, CDR2 SYGVKD. The CDR3 spells CAITDDRFYGYTF. The CDR3 nucleotides are TGTGCCATCACTGACGACAGATTTTATGGCTACACCTTC.

The V call is TRBV7-9, the J call TRBJ2-7, with TRBD2 matching 11 bases. The J segment lost 2 bases and the V segment lost 4 bases, leaving 4 bases of the junction unmatched. The CDR3 spans 15 residues. CDR1 is SEHNR and CDR2 is FQNEAQ in the germline V gene (reference sequence). CDR3 region: CASSSGTSGAYEQYF. Here the CDR3 DNA reads TGTGCCAGCAGCTCCGGGACTAGCGGAGCCTACGAGCAGTACTTC.

The CDR3 here is CASRDPGDTQYF. The CDR3 DNA follows: TGTGCCAGCAGGGACCCAGGGGATACGCAGTATTTT. The chain has TRBV28 and TRBJ2-3, with D tentatively TRBD1 (5 bases). V lost 6 bases and J lost 6, with 10 bases in between. The CDR3 extends over 12 amino acids. The V gene's germline CDR1 is MDHEN and CDR2 SYDVKM.

The chain uses TRBV7-9 and TRBJ1-2; D call uncertain. CDR3 size: 13 residues. CDR1 is SEHNR, CDR2 FQNEAQ, per germline (reference sequence). V lost 3 bases and J 4 bases, leaving 9 bases between the germline ends. CDR3 sequence: CASSLEGRYGYTF. Written as DNA, the CDR3 is TGTGCCAGCAGCTTGGAGGGCCGCTATGGCTACACCTTC.

The chain recombines TRBV2 with TRBJ2-2, with D maybe TRBD2 (6 bases). This CDR3 contains 14 residues. CDR1 and CDR2 (germline): SNHLY, FYNNEI. The V gene lost 8 bases and the J gene lost 2 bases, with 12 bases spanning the gap. CDR3 sequence: CASRWDFNTGELFF. CDR3 bases: TGTGCCAGCCGGTGGGACTTCAACACCGGGGAGCTGTTTTTT.

The chain joins TRBV5-1 to TRBJ2-3, with a weak D call TRBD2 (6 bases). V was cut by 4 bases and J by 1 base, with 13 bases left in between. Germline V lookup: CDR1 SGHRS, CDR2 YFSETQ. This CDR3 contains 15 residues. In DNA form, the CDR3 reads TGCGCCAGCAGCAATGAGGCTAGCGGCACAGATACGCAGTATTTT. Encoded protein: CASSNEASGTDTQYF.

This clone was seen more than once but under ten times. DNA of the CDR3: TGCGCCAGCAGCCCAGGACACTTGAACACTGAAGCTTTCTTT. Amino acids: CASSPGHLNTEAFF. J is TRBJ1-1 and V is TRBV5-1, with D perhaps matching TRBD1 (5 bases). Trimming removed 4 bases from V and 0 bases from J, with 10 bases in between. The CDR3 has 14 amino acids. Germline V gene data show CDR1 as SGHRS and CDR2 as YFSETQ.

V usage is TRBV28 and J usage is TRBJ1-1; D might be TRBD1 (5 bases). There are 13 residues in the CDR3. The V end lost 7 bases, the J end lost 1 base, and 10 bases lay between the germline ends. From germline, CDR1 is MDHEN and CDR2 SYDVKM. The CDR3 is CASIGGANTEAFF. CDR3 nucleotides: TGTGCCAGCATTGGCGGGGCGAACACTGAAGCTTTCTTT.

This clone has a handful of counts. The CDR3 bases are TGTGCCAGCAGTGAATCGGGGGGGCCAATTGGCGAGCAGTACTTC. Encoded protein: CASSESGGPIGEQYF. The chain couples TRBV6-1 to TRBJ2-7, with 8 bases aligning to TRBD2. Germline CDR1 and CDR2: MNHNS and SASEGT. This CDR3 region has 15 residues. The V gene end was trimmed by 2 bases and the J gene end by 6 bases; junction bases not matched to a gene: 9.

The chain is built from TRBV5-4 and TRBJ2-7; D may be TRBD2 (6 bases). Germline lookup yields CDR1 SGHNT and CDR2 YYREEE (reference sequence). The CDR3 sequence is 13 residues long. Trimming removed 0 bases at V and 3 bases at J, with 7 bases between. The CDR3 sequence is CASSLAGLYEQYF. As DNA, the CDR3 is TGTGCCAGCAGCTTGGCGGGACTCTACGAGCAGTACTTC.

The chain employs TRBV10-3 and TRBJ1-1; the match to TRBD1 covers 10 bases. Losses at the gene ends were 11 bases for V and 8 bases for J; bases not matched to a gene: 11. The CDR3 has 13 amino acids. The germline V gene encodes CDR1 ENHRY and CDR2 SYGVKD. CDR3 protein: CASGTGAGLEAFF. CDR3 nucleotide sequence: TGTGCCTCAGGGACAGGGGCCGGGTTGGAAGCTTTCTTT.

The chain carries TRBV2 and TRBJ2-1; TRBD2 is a possible D gene (5 bases). The CDR3 runs 15 residues. V gave up 7 bases and J gave up 5 bases, with 18 bases separating them. Germline lookup yields CDR1 SNHLY and CDR2 FYNNEI. CDR3 sequence reads: CASNQRLGRNNEQFF. DNA for the CDR3: TGTGCCAGCAACCAGCGGCTAGGACGGAACAATGAGCAGTTCTTC.

The gene calls are TRBV28 and TRBJ2-1, with D possibly being TRBD2 (6 bases). Germline V gene data show CDR1 as MDHEN and CDR2 as SYDVKM. The CDR3 is 16 amino acids. V lost 8 bases to trimming and J lost 6 bases, with 23 bases between them. CDR3 sequence (DNA): TGTGCCAGCGCATCCCTTGACGGGAGATCGCGCAATGAGCAGTTCTTC. Translated, it gives CASASLDGRSRNEQFF.

As DNA, the CDR3 is TGTGCCAGCAGCCCCCCCGGGGTTCAGCCCCAGCATTTT. This encodes CASSPPGVQPQHF. V usage is TRBV7-2 and J usage is TRBJ1-5, with no clear D. V lost 5 bases to trimming and J lost 6 bases, with 11 bases between them. The germline V gene has CDR1 SGHTA and CDR2 FQGNSA. The CDR3 sequence is 13 residues long. The variable domain in full, with the rest retrieved from reference TRBV7-2 and TRBJ1-5, is GAGVSQSPSNKVTEKGKDVELRCDPISGHTALYWYRQSLGQGLEFLIYFQGNSAPDKSGLPSDRFSAERTGGSVSTLTIQRTQQEDSAVYLCASSPPGVQPQHFGDGTRLSIL.

The V and J genes are TRBV11-2 and TRBJ2-7; D is unclear. CDR1 is SGHAT, CDR2 FQNNGV, per germline. The CDR3 sequence is 12 residues long. V was trimmed by 5 bases and J by 5 bases, leaving 10 bases between them. The CDR3 is CASSPHQDEQYF. The CDR3 DNA follows: TGTGCCAGCAGCCCGCATCAGGACGAGCAGTACTTC.

This chain joins TRBV18 and TRBJ1-5; D unclear. Germline V CDR1 and CDR2: KGHSH, LQKENI. The CDR3 length is 17 residues. V lost 6 bases and J 1 base, leaving 19 bases between the germline ends. In DNA form, the CDR3 reads TGTGCCAGCTCGCGGGATCTAGGATCCGGGAGCAATCAGCCCCAGCATTTT. It encodes CASSRDLGSGSNQPQHF.